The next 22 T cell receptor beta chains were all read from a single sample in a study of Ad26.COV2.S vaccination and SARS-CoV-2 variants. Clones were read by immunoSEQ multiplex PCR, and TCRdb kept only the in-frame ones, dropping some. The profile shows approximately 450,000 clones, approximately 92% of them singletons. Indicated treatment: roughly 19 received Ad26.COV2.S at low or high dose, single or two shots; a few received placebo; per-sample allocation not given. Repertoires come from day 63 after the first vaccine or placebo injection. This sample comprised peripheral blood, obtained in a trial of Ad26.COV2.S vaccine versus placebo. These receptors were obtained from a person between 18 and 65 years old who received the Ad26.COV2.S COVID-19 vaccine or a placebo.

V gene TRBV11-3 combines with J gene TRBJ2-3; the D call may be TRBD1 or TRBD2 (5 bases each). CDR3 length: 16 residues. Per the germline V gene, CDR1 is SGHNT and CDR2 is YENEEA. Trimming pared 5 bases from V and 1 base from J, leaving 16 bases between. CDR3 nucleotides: TGTGCCAGCAGCAAAGGGAGAGGGGCCGGCACAGATACGCAGTATTTT. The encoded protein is CASSKGRGAGTDTQYF.

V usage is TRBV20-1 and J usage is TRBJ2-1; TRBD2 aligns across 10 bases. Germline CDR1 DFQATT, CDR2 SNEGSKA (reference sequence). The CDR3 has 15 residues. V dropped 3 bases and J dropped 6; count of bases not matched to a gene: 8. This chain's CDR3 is CSASMLAGVLNEQFF. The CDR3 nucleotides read TGCAGTGCTAGTATGCTAGCGGGAGTGCTCAATGAGCAGTTCTTC.

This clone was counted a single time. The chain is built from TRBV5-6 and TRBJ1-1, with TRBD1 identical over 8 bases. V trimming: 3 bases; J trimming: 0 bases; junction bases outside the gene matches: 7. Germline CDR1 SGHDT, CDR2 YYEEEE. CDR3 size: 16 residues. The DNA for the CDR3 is TGTGCCAGCAGCTACTCACAGGGGGTCGTGAACACTGAAGCTTTCTTT. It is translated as CASSYSQGVVNTEAFF.

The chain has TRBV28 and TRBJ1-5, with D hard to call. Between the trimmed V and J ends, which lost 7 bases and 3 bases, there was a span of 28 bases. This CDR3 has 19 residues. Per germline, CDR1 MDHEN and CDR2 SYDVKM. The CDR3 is CASNLSAGFLGGNNQPQHF. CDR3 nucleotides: TGTGCCAGCAATCTCTCAGCAGGATTCCTGGGAGGGAACAATCAGCCCCAGCATTTT.

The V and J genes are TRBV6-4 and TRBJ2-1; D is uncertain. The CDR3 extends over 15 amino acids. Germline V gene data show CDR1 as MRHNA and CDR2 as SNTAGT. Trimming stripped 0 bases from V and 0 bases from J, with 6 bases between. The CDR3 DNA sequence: TGTGCCAGCAGTGACTCCTACCCCTCCTACAATGAGCAGTTCTTC. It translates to CASSDSYPSYNEQFF.

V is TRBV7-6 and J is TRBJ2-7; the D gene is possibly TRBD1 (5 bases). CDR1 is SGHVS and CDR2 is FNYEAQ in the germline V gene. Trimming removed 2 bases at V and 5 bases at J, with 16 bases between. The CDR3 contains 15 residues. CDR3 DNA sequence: TGTGCCAGCAGCTTACGACGTCGACAGTGCGACGAGCAGTACTTC. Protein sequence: CASSLRRRQCDEQYF.

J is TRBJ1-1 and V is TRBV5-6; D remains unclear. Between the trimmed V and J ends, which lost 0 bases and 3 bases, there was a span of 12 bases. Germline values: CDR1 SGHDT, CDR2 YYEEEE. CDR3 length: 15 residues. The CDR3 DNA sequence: TGTGCCAGCAGCTTGGCTGGGTCGTGGTACACTGAAGCTTTCTTT. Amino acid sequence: CASSLAGSWYTEAFF.

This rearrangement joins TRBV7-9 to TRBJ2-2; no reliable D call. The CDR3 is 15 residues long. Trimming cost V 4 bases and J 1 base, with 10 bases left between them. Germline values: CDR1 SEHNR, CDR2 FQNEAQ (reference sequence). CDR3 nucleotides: TGTGCCAGCAGCTCGACGAAAGGGAACACCGGGGAGCTGTTTTTT. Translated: CASSSTKGNTGELFF.

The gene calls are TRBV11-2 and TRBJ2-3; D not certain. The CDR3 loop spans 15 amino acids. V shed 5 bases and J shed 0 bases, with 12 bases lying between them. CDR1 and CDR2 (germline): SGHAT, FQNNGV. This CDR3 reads CASSPAPESTDTQYF. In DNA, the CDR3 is TGTGCCAGCAGCCCCGCCCCGGAGAGCACAGATACGCAGTATTTT. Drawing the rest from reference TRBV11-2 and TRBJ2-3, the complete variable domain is EAGVAQSPRYKIIEKRQSVAFWCNPISGHATLYWYQQILGQGPKLLIQFQNNGVVDDSQLPKDRFSAERLKGVDSTLKIQPAKLEDSAVYLCASSPAPESTDTQYFGPGTRLTVL.

CDR3 nucleotides: TGTGCCAGCAGGGAGGGGGCGAGAAATCAGCCCCAGCATTTT. This gives the protein CASREGARNQPQHF. The chain couples TRBV21-1 to TRBJ1-5; the table's TRBD1 call for D was not verified on the DNA. TRBV21-1 is tagged as a pseudogene. This CDR3 has 14 amino acids.

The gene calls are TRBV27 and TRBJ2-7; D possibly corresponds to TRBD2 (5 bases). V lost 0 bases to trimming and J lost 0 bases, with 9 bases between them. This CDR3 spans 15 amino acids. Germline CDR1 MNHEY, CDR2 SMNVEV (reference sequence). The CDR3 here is CASSLSAAASYEQYF. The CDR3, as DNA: TGTGCCAGCAGTTTATCAGCGGCTGCCTCCTACGAGCAGTACTTC.

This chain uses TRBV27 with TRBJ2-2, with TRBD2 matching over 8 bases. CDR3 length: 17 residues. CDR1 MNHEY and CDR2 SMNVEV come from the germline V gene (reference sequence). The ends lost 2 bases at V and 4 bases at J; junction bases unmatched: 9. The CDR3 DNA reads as TGTGCCAGCAGTTTACTAGCGGGCTCTTCAATCACCGGGGAGCTGTTTTTT. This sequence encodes CASSLLAGSSITGELFF.

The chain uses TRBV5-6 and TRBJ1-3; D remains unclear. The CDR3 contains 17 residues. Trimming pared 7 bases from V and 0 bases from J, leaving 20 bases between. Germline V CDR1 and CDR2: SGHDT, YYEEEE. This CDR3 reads CASGTLKDDPSGNTIYF. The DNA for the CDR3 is TGTGCCAGCGGAACGTTGAAGGATGACCCCTCTGGAAACACCATATATTTT.

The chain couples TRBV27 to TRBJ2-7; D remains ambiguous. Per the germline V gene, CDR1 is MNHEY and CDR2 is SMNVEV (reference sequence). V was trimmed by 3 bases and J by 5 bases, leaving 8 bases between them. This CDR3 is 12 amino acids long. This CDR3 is CASSFMGDEQYF. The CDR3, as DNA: TGTGCCAGCAGTTTTATGGGCGACGAGCAGTACTTC.

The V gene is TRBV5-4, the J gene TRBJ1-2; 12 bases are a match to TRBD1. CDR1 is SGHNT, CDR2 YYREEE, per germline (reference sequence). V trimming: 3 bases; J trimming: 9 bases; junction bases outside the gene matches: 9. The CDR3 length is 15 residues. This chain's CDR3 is CASSSPGQGADSYTF. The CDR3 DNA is TGTGCCAGCAGCTCTCCGGGACAGGGGGCTGATAGCTACACCTTC. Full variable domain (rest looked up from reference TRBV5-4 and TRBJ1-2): ETGVTQSPTHLIKTRGQQVTLRCSSQSGHNTVSWYQQALGQGPQFIFQYYREEENGRGNFPPRFSGLQFPNYSSELNVNALELDDSALYLCASSSPGQGADSYTFGSGTRLTVV.

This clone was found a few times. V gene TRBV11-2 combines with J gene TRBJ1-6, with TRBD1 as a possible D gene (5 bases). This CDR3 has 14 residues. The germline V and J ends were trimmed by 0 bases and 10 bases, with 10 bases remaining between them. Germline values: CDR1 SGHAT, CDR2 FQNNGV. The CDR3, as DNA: TGTGCCAGCAGCTTAGACAGGGTGGGGTCACCCCTCCACTTT. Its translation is CASSLDRVGSPLHF.

For the CDR3, the DNA is TGTGCCAGCAGTTCTCTTAGACAGATTGCCTACGAGCAGTACTTC. Protein sequence: CASSSLRQIAYEQYF. V is TRBV28 and J is TRBJ2-7, with D perhaps TRBD1 (5 bases). V was pared by 4 bases and J by 2 bases, with 15 bases between. The CDR3 runs 15 residues. Germline CDR1 and CDR2: MDHEN and SYDVKM.

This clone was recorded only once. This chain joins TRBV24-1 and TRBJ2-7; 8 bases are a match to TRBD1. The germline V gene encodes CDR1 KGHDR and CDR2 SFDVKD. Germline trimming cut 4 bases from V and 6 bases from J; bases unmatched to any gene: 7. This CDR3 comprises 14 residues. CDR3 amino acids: CATSDPDRDGEQYF. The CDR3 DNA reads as TGTGCCACCAGTGACCCGGACAGGGACGGCGAGCAGTACTTC.

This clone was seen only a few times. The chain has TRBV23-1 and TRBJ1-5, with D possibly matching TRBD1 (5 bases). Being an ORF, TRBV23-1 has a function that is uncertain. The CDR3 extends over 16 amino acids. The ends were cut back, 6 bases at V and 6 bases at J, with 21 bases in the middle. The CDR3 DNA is TGCGCCAGCAGCCCCGGGGACGGGGAAAAGGTTCAGCCCCAGCATTTT. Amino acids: CASSPGDGEKVQPQHF.

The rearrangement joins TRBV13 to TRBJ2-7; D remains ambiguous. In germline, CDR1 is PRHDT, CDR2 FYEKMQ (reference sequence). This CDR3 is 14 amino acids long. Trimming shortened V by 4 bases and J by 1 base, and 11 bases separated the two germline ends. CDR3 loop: CASSYPTDSYEQYF. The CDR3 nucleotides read TGTGCCAGCAGCTACCCGACCGATTCCTACGAGCAGTACTTC.

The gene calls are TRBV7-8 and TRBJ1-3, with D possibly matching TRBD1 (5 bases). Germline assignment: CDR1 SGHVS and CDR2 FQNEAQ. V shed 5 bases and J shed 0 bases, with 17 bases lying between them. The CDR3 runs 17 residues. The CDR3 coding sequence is TGTGCCAGCAGCCCTCGGACACTTCAGTTCTCTGGAAACACCATATATTTT. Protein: CASSPRTLQFSGNTIYF.

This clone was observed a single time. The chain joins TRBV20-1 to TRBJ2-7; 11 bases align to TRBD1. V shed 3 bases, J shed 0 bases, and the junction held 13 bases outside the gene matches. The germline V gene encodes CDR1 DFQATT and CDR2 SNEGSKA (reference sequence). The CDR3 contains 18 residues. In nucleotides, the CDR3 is TGCAGTGCTAGTACCGGGACAGGGGGTCTTCGGAGCTCCTACGAGCAGTACTTC. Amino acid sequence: CSASTGTGGLRSSYEQYF.